This T cell receptor (beta chain) originates from a study of cytotoxic CD8 clonotypes in ibrutinib-treated CLL. Germline V gene data show CDR1 as MDHEN and CDR2 as SYDVKM. The CDR3 loop spans 15 amino acids. Trimming removed 2 bases from V and 0 bases from J; junction bases left unmatched: 4. Profiling relied on immunoSEQ multiplex PCR, and the TCRdb table lists in-frame clones only, not all of them. This table has over 150,000 clones, approximately 72% appearing once. V is TRBV28 and J is TRBJ2-7; 7 nucleotides align to TRBD1. The sequence derives from a human donor with chronic lymphocytic leukemia. This specimen consisted of PBMCs, obtained after 24 months of ibrutinib treatment. CDR3 amino acids: CASSLIGTASYEQYF. The CDR3, as DNA: TGTGCCAGCAGTTTAATAGGGACAGCCTCCTACGAGCAGTACTTC.